A single sample is the source of the 27 T cell receptor beta chains below, sequenced in a study of CD8+ T cells in alopecia areata. The treatment here: oral pan-JAK inhibitor, 5-10 mg twice daily. TCR sequencing used cDNA made by reverse transcription of extracted RNA. Clones were sequenced by immunoSEQ multiplex PCR, and TCRdb holds only the in-frame ones, with some missing. The sample has approximately 100,000 clones; roughly three fifths are singletons. The sample was CD8+ T cells sorted from blood, taken at approximately week 60, from a patient treated with tofacitinib. All receptors derive from a human donor with alopecia areata.

This chain uses TRBV5-1 with TRBJ2-4; TRBD2 might be the D (5 bases). The germline V gene encodes CDR1 SGHRS and CDR2 YFSETQ. The CDR3 is 16 residues long. Trimming left V 1 base short and J 0 bases short, with 11 bases between. This CDR3 is CASSLFEGRAKNIQYF. CDR3 in DNA: TGCGCCAGCAGCTTGTTTGAAGGGAGAGCCAAAAACATTCAGTACTTC. The full variable domain, completed using reference TRBV5-1 and TRBJ2-4, is KAGVTQTPRYLIKTRGQQVTLSCSPISGHRSVSWYQQTPGQGLQFLFEYFSETQRNKGNFPGRFSGRQFSNSRSEMNVSTLELGDSALYLCASSLFEGRAKNIQYFGAGTRLSVL.

The V call is TRBV13, the J call TRBJ2-1; TRBD1 matches 11 bases. Germline CDR1 is PRHDT and CDR2 is FYEKMQ (reference sequence). Trimming took 3 bases from V and 7 from J; bases not matched to a gene: 5. The CDR3 has 15 residues. In nucleotides, the CDR3 is TGTGCCAGCAGCTTCTTCGGGACAGGGGGAAATGAGCAGTTCTTC. Protein sequence: CASSFFGTGGNEQFF.

This clone was counted only a few times. Sequence at one end of the junction differs from germline and may be a read error. The J gene is TRBJ2-1, the V gene TRBV23-1; tentatively, D is TRBD2 (6 bases). TRBV23-1 is known as an ORF, though its function is uncertain. This CDR3 comprises 15 residues. In DNA, the CDR3 is TGCGCCAGCAGCCTGCTCTGGAGGGCCTATAATGAGCAGTTCTTC. This translates into CASSLLWRAYNEQFF.

This chain connects TRBV27 to TRBJ2-3; D might be TRBD1 (6 bases). This CDR3 comprises 14 residues. Trimming cost V 5 bases and J 2 bases, with 11 bases left between them. In germline, CDR1 is MNHEY, CDR2 SMNVEV (reference sequence). CDR3 sequence (DNA): TGTGCCAGCAGTCTCGGACAGACCACAGATACGCAGTATTTT. Amino acid sequence: CASSLGQTTDTQYF.

This clone was counted only a few times. V usage is TRBV5-1 and J usage is TRBJ2-3; TRBD2 agrees at 7 bases. Looked up from germline, CDR1 is SGHRS and CDR2 is YFSETQ. This CDR3 has 16 residues. V gave up 1 base and J gave up 0 bases; unmatched junction bases: 5. DNA for the CDR3: TGCGCCAGCAGCTTGTTTGCGGGGGAGAGCACAGATACGCAGTATTTT. It yields the protein CASSLFAGESTDTQYF.

The gene calls are TRBV13 and TRBJ2-7, with TRBD2 as a possible D gene (6 bases). Germline CDR1 and CDR2: PRHDT and FYEKMQ (reference sequence). The germline V and J ends were trimmed by 3 bases and 0 bases, with 6 bases remaining between them. This CDR3 is built from 13 residues. DNA for the CDR3: TGTGCCAGCAGCTTTAGCGGCTCCTACGAGCAGTACTTC. Its protein product is CASSFSGSYEQYF.

This sequence joins TRBV27 and TRBJ2-5; D uncertain. The ends were cut back, 3 bases at V and 4 bases at J, with 12 bases in the middle. Germline V gene data show CDR1 as MNHEY and CDR2 as SMNVEV (reference sequence). This CDR3 has 14 residues. This chain's CDR3 is CASSFVRFGETQYF. DNA of the CDR3: TGTGCCAGCAGTTTTGTCAGGTTTGGAGAGACCCAGTACTTC.

This clone occurred a few times. The rearrangement links TRBV27 to TRBJ1-2, with 7 bases matching TRBD1. Trimming removed 8 bases from V and 4 bases from J; junction bases left unmatched: 10. The CDR3 sequence is 14 residues long. Per the germline V gene, CDR1 is MNHEY and CDR2 is SMNVEV (reference sequence). The CDR3 reads CASSPGQLGYGYTF. The CDR3 DNA reads as TGTGCCAGCTCTCCGGGACAGCTTGGCTATGGCTACACCTTC.

A few counts support this clone. The rearrangement joins TRBV7-9 to TRBJ2-3; no reliable D call. V gave up 4 bases and J gave up 7 bases, with 15 bases separating them. Germline-derived CDR1 and CDR2 are SEHNR and FQNEAQ (reference sequence). This CDR3 has 14 residues. The CDR3, as DNA: TGTGCCAGCAGCTCCGGAAAAGTGCGCCATACGCAGTATTTT. Translation gives CASSSGKVRHTQYF.

Only a few counts were recorded for this clone. The chain is built from TRBV5-1 and TRBJ2-7, with D possibly matching TRBD2 (6 bases). Trimming removed 6 bases from V and 4 bases from J, with 17 bases in between. The CDR3 extends over 14 amino acids. Germline V gene sequence: CDR1 SGHRS, CDR2 YFSETQ. CDR3 nucleotides: TGCGCCAGCAACCCGGGACTTCGGCTTTACGAGCAGTACTTC. It encodes CASNPGLRLYEQYF.

The chain carries TRBV27 and TRBJ2-3; D may be TRBD1 or TRBD2 (5 bases each). This CDR3 spans 16 amino acids. Trimming stripped 3 bases from V and 4 bases from J, with 17 bases between. Germline CDR1 and CDR2: MNHEY and SMNVEV (reference sequence). CDR3 sequence reads: CASSFEGRLAADTQYF. CDR3 DNA: TGTGCCAGCAGTTTCGAGGGACGTTTGGCTGCAGATACGCAGTATTTT.

This chain joins TRBV6-1 and TRBJ1-2, with D uncertain. In germline, CDR1 is MNHNS, CDR2 SASEGT. The length of the CDR3 is 13 residues. Trimming took 7 bases from V and 8 from J, leaving 17 bases between them. CDR3 region: CASKQDGPVGYTF. As DNA, the CDR3 is TGTGCCAGCAAGCAGGACGGCCCAGTGGGCTACACCTTC.

The rearrangement links TRBV2 to TRBJ1-2; 8 bases are shared with TRBD1. This CDR3 region has 10 residues. Germline values: CDR1 SNHLY, CDR2 FYNNEI. V lost 8 bases, J lost 8 bases, and 1 base stayed unmatched. The CDR3 loop is CASGQGGYTF. CDR3 in DNA: TGTGCCAGCGGACAGGGAGGCTACACCTTC.

This chain links TRBV10-3 with TRBJ2-5; the D gene could be TRBD1 or TRBD2 (5 bases each). Germline CDR1 and CDR2: ENHRY and SYGVKD. Trimming took off 0 bases at V and 1 base at J, with 12 bases between the two ends. This CDR3 is 16 amino acids long. Here the CDR3 DNA reads TGTGCCATCAGTGAGTCGATGTCGGGGACCCAAGAGACCCAGTACTTC. It translates to CAISESMSGTQETQYF.

The chain joins TRBV5-6 to TRBJ1-2, with 11 bases lining up with TRBD1. The CDR3 has 15 amino acids. The V gene's germline CDR1 is SGHDT and CDR2 YYEEEE. J lost 4 bases, V lost 3 bases, and 5 bases had no gene match. The CDR3, as DNA: TGTGCCAGCAGCTACGGACAGGGGGCGAGCTATGGCTACACCTTC. This gives the protein CASSYGQGASYGYTF.

The chain is built from TRBV5-1 and TRBJ1-2, with 7 bases lining up with TRBD1. V was pared by 3 bases and J by 8 bases, with 16 bases of the junction left unmatched. In germline, CDR1 is SGHRS, CDR2 YFSETQ. The CDR3 totals 16 residues. The CDR3 bases are TGCGCCAGCAGCTCGGTACAGGGGACCTGGCCCAGCGGCTACACCTTC. It translates to CASSSVQGTWPSGYTF. The full variable domain, completed using reference TRBV5-1 and TRBJ1-2, is KAGVTQTPRYLIKTRGQQVTLSCSPISGHRSVSWYQQTPGQGLQFLFEYFSETQRNKGNFPGRFSGRQFSNSRSEMNVSTLELGDSALYLCASSSVQGTWPSGYTFGSGTRLTVV.

This clone appeared a few times. The chain uses TRBV10-3 and TRBJ2-5; tentatively, D is TRBD1 or TRBD2 (6 bases each). This CDR3 comprises 16 residues. The germline V gene has CDR1 ENHRY and CDR2 SYGVKD. Trimming took 0 bases from V and 2 from J, leaving 13 bases between them. The CDR3 loop reads CAISESGGGGQETQYF. The CDR3, as DNA: TGTGCCATCAGTGAGTCAGGAGGAGGGGGGCAAGAGACCCAGTACTTC.

The chain joins TRBV25-1 to TRBJ2-7; D tentatively fits TRBD1 or TRBD2 (5 bases each). V dropped 6 bases and J dropped 1 base, with 13 bases sitting between them. The CDR3 sequence is 14 residues long. The germline gives CDR1 MGHDK, CDR2 SYGVNS. CDR3 coding DNA: TGTGCCAGCAGCACAACGGGACGGTCCTACGAGCAGTACTTC. Its protein product is CASSTTGRSYEQYF.

The CDR3 reads CASSQGGGKSETQYF. The CDR3 nucleotides are TGCGCCAGCAGCCAAGGAGGGGGGAAGTCAGAGACCCAGTACTTC. This rearrangement joins TRBV4-1 to TRBJ2-5, with D perhaps given as TRBD1 or TRBD2 (6 bases each). Trimming left V 1 base short and J 4 bases short, with 13 bases between. CDR3 length equals 15 residues. Germline V gives CDR1 MGHRA, CDR2 YSYEKL.

This chain connects TRBV7-9 to TRBJ1-1; no definite D call. Germline values: CDR1 SEHNR, CDR2 FQNEAQ (reference sequence). V was trimmed by 1 base and J by 3 bases, leaving 3 bases between them. The CDR3 sequence is 12 residues long. As DNA, the CDR3 is TGTGCCAGCAGCTTAGTTTACACTGAAGCTTTCTTT. Protein: CASSLVYTEAFF.

This clone was counted a single time. This sequence joins TRBV13 and TRBJ1-4; D gene ambiguous. This CDR3 contains 14 residues. CDR1 and CDR2 from the germline V gene are PRHDT and FYEKMQ (reference sequence). Trimming cost V 4 bases and J 4 bases, with 10 bases left between them. CDR3 amino acids: CASSSGLNNEKLFF. For the CDR3, the DNA is TGTGCCAGCAGCTCCGGACTCAATAATGAAAAACTGTTTTTT.

This clone was counted between two and nine times. This chain links TRBV29-1 with TRBJ2-7; weak D call: TRBD2 (6 bases). V was trimmed by 6 bases and J by 4 bases, leaving 10 bases between them. This CDR3 spans 11 amino acids. Per the germline V gene, CDR1 is SQVTM and CDR2 is ANQGSEA. DNA of the CDR3: TGCAGCGTCGGCGGGACTTACGAGCAGTACTTC. Its protein product is CSVGGTYEQYF.

In the case of this clone: Within the sample, other DNA sequences also encode this same CDR3. The V call is TRBV7-9, the J call TRBJ2-7; no clear D gene. This CDR3 contains 11 residues. The germline V gene has CDR1 SEHNR and CDR2 FQNEAQ (reference sequence). The ends were cut back, 5 bases at V and 3 bases at J, with 5 bases in the middle. CDR3 residues: CASSLNYEQYF. As DNA, the CDR3 is TGTGCCAGCAGCCTCAACTACGAGCAGTACTTC.

This clone was observed a few times. V gene TRBV5-1 combines with J gene TRBJ2-1; tentative D call: TRBD2 (6 bases). V was clipped by 2 bases and J by 8 bases, with 20 bases between them. Per the germline V gene, CDR1 is SGHRS and CDR2 is YFSETQ. The CDR3 consists of 16 residues. The CDR3 nucleotides read TGCGCCAGCAGCTTCGGAGGGTATGGGGCGCGGGATGAGCAGTTCTTC. Translation gives CASSFGGYGARDEQFF.

This chain connects TRBV6-5 to TRBJ2-3; TRBD1 matches 9 bases. Trimming at V came to 6 bases and at J to 6 bases, leaving 4 bases not matched to a gene. Germline CDR1 MNHEY, CDR2 SVGAGI. The length of the CDR3 is 13 residues. The CDR3 region has the DNA TGTGCCAGCAGAAAGGACAGGGGCGATACGCAGTATTTT. The encoded protein is CASRKDRGDTQYF.

The chain recombines TRBV6-5 with TRBJ2-1, with D possibly being TRBD2 (6 bases). This CDR3 contains 15 residues. Germline V CDR1 and CDR2: MNHEY, SVGAGI. The V end lost 6 bases, the J end lost 9 bases, and 21 bases lay between the germline ends. CDR3 in amino acids: CASSPGVSGDGEQFF. The CDR3 nucleotides read TGTGCCAGCAGCCCCGGGGTATCGGGAGACGGTGAGCAGTTCTTC.

The rearrangement links TRBV2 to TRBJ1-5, with D perhaps TRBD1 (5 bases). There are 14 residues in the CDR3. Germline-derived CDR1 and CDR2 are SNHLY and FYNNEI. V was shortened by 6 bases and J by 6 bases, with 15 bases between the two germline ends. CDR3 region: CASSRAGMGQPQHF. Written as DNA, the CDR3 is TGTGCCAGCAGCCGAGCAGGGATGGGTCAGCCCCAGCATTTT.